The T cell receptor (beta chain) under discussion was sequenced for a study of T cells after yellow fever vaccination. Study observations and caveats: Booster samples showed a return of most primary-vaccination clones (about 97% CD4, 88% CD8).

In germline, CDR1 is SGHDN, CDR2 FVKESK. The CDR3 is 13 residues long. Trimming at V came to 1 base and at J to 6 bases, leaving 3 bases not matched to a gene. This clonotype was recorded many times. What it binds is unknown. A process of 5'RACE template switching, which added a universal primer site and UMIs, was used to make TCR cDNA. TCRdb redid the calling of the 5' RACE reads with MiXCR, one entry per CDR3 protein. The table shows 250,000 to 300,000 distinct CDR3 sequences, with about 5% occurring only once. The sample in question was CD4+ T cells sorted from PBMCs, obtained on the day of the yellow fever booster vaccination. The chain is built from TRBV14 and TRBJ2-7; 7 bases line up with TRBD2. The sequence was obtained from a man younger than 30 who received the YFV17D yellow fever vaccine. The CDR3 DNA is TGTGCCAGCAGCCAAGCTGGGGGGGGCGAGCAGTACGTC. Translation: CASSQAGGGEQYV.